The 25 T cell receptor beta chains below come from one sample, sequenced in a study of post-analysis software for immune sequencing data (dated by TCRdb to the mid-2010s). The research as a whole found: Significantly higher frequencies in patients than in controls were found for roughly 5 TRBV segments, including TRBV5-6, TRBV5-1 and TRBV20-1.

Receptor amplification or capture employed PCR. For sequencing, an Illumina HiSeq 2500 was employed. To reduce PCR and sequencing biases, unique molecular identifiers were incorporated into the TCR beta cDNA libraries. TCRdb handled the public reads itself, with Q25 trimming in fastp and clone calling in MiXCR, and kept productive beta chains. Entries that share a CDR3 protein sequence are merged under the most common genes and DNA. The sample yields 750,000 to 950,000 distinct CDR3 sequences; roughly 50% were counted once. The ten largest clones take up 4.9% of the sample. The antigens of these receptors remain unknown. Sequencing input: blood. These receptors were obtained from a girl aged 5 to 17 with multiple sclerosis.

V usage is TRBV5-5 and J usage is TRBJ2-7, with TRBD2 matching 9 bases. Germline CDR1 SGHKS, CDR2 YYEKEE (reference sequence). Trimming removed 0 bases from V and 5 bases from J; junction bases left unmatched: 6. This CDR3 region has 15 residues. The DNA for the CDR3 is TGTGCCAGCAGCTTGGGGGCGGGAGGGCGACACGAGCAGTACTTC. This gives the protein CASSLGAGGRHEQYF.

The chain has TRBV28 and TRBJ1-4; TRBD1 aligns across 11 bases. Per germline, CDR1 MDHEN and CDR2 SYDVKM. This CDR3 is 18 amino acids long. Trimming took 6 bases from V and 3 from J; bases not matched to a gene: 12. The CDR3 DNA sequence: TGTGCCAGCAGCTCACCCCGGGACAGGGGGTCGGCTAATGAAAAACTGTTTTTT. Protein sequence: CASSSPRDRGSANEKLFF.

The V and J genes are TRBV3-1 and TRBJ2-6; D possibly uses TRBD1 or TRBD2 (5 bases each). The CDR3 is made up of 17 amino acids. In germline, CDR1 is LGHDT, CDR2 YNNKEL (reference sequence). The V gene lost 3 bases and the J gene lost 4 bases, with 16 bases spanning the gap. CDR3 coding DNA: TGTGCCAGCAGCCATGGGGCAGGACTCTCGGGGGCCAACGTCCTGACTTTC. It codes for CASSHGAGLSGANVLTF.

This clonotype is a singleton in its sample. Sequence at one end of the junction differs from germline and may be a read error. V usage is TRBV10-1 and J usage is TRBJ2-1, with 8 bases fitting TRBD1. The CDR3 totals 15 residues. CDR1 is WNHNN and CDR2 is SYGVQD in the germline V gene (reference sequence). The CDR3 loop is CANSGGQVAYNEQFF. The DNA for the CDR3 is TGCGCCAACAGTGGGGGACAGGTTGCCTACAATGAGCAGTTCTTC.

The chain employs TRBV20-1 and TRBJ1-2; a weak D match, TRBD1 (5 bases). Germline CDR1 and CDR2: DFQATT and SNEGSKA (reference sequence). Trimming cost V 1 base and J 5 bases, with 14 bases left between them. This CDR3 has 14 residues. CDR3 nucleotide sequence: TGCAGTGCTAGAGGGCAGGGAGGTTTTTATGGCTACACCTTC. This sequence encodes CSARGQGGFYGYTF.

The rearrangement links TRBV27 to TRBJ2-2; D might be TRBD2 (6 bases). This CDR3 comprises 15 residues. Germline assignment: CDR1 MNHEY and CDR2 SMNVEV (reference sequence). V lost 8 bases, J lost 0 bases, and 13 bases lay in between. The CDR3 nucleotides are TGTGCCAGCGGCAAGGGACTCGCGAACACCGGGGAGCTGTTTTTT. Encoded protein: CASGKGLANTGELFF.

V is TRBV4-1 and J is TRBJ2-1; 9 bases map to TRBD1. V lost 3 bases and J lost 9; bases outside the gene matches: 9. This CDR3 region has 15 residues. Per the germline V gene, CDR1 is MGHRA and CDR2 is YSYEKL. DNA of the CDR3: TGCGCCAGCAGCCAGGAGAACAGGGGGCTCTTTGAGCAGTTCTTC. As protein: CASSQENRGLFEQFF.

Only a few counts were recorded for this clonotype. This chain joins TRBV10-2 and TRBJ2-5, with 11 bases matching TRBD2. Judging by the DNA end, TRBJ2-7 fits better; the J call may be wrong. From germline, CDR1 is WSHSY and CDR2 SAAADI. The CDR3 contains 14 residues. The CDR3: CASTGVAGGYEQYF. CDR3 coding DNA: TGCGCCAGCACAGGGGTAGCGGGAGGGTACGAGCAGTACTTC.

This rearrangement joins TRBV13 to TRBJ2-7; D is unclear. V shed 3 bases and J shed 7 bases, with 7 bases lying between them. The CDR3 consists of 11 residues. Per the germline V gene, CDR1 is PRHDT and CDR2 is FYEKMQ (reference sequence). For the CDR3, the DNA is TGTGCCAGCAGCTTGGGGAAGGAGCAGTACTTC. This translates into CASSLGKEQYF.

J is TRBJ2-1 and V is TRBV9, with D perhaps TRBD2 (6 bases). Germline V gene data show CDR1 as SGDLS and CDR2 as YYNGEE. The CDR3 is 15 residues long. Between the trimmed V and J ends, which lost 4 bases and 6 bases, there was a span of 17 bases. CDR3 coding DNA: TGTGCCAGCAGCCCCATAGCTAGCGAAGGCAATGAGCAGTTCTTC. The encoded protein is CASSPIASEGNEQFF.

V usage is TRBV7-9 and J usage is TRBJ1-6, with D unclear. The germline V gene encodes CDR1 SEHNR and CDR2 FQNEAQ (reference sequence). V lost 5 bases, J lost 9 bases, and 14 bases lay in between. This CDR3 region has 14 residues. The CDR3 nucleotides read TGTGCCAGCAGCCCCGTACACGCGGGTTCACCCCTCCACTTT. Translating gives CASSPVHAGSPLHF.

This clonotype has only a few counts. J is TRBJ2-1 and V is TRBV12-3 or TRBV12-4, with 7 bases aligning to TRBD1. The CDR3 sequence is 14 residues long. Losses at the gene ends were 5 bases for V and 8 bases for J; bases not matched to a gene: 9. Here the CDR3 DNA reads TGTGCCAGCAGTCCCGACAGGGAGTGGGATGAGCAGTTCTTC. Protein sequence: CASSPDREWDEQFF.

The rearrangement joins TRBV4-3 to TRBJ2-2; D unresolved. With 4 bases removed from V and 6 bases from J, the gap between germline ends came to 12 bases. The CDR3 length is 14 residues. Germline V gives CDR1 LGHNA, CDR2 YSLEER. For the CDR3, the DNA is TGCGCCAGCAGCCCGCGAGGCGGACCCGGGGAGCTGTTTTTT. Protein sequence: CASSPRGGPGELFF.

The chain couples TRBV4-1 to TRBJ2-1; 8 bases fit TRBD2. Germline loops: CDR1 MGHRA, CDR2 YSYEKL. This CDR3 has 17 amino acids. The J segment lost 0 bases and the V segment lost 0 bases, leaving 4 bases of the junction unmatched. CDR3 protein: CASSQEELAGSYNEQFF. The DNA for the CDR3 is TGCGCCAGCAGCCAAGAAGAGCTAGCGGGCTCCTACAATGAGCAGTTCTTC.

The chain uses TRBV20-1 and TRBJ2-5; perhaps TRBD2 as D (5 bases). The J call may be in error: the DNA end matches TRBJ2-7 better. The CDR3 contains 14 residues. Germline values: CDR1 DFQATT, CDR2 SNEGSKA (reference sequence). The CDR3 protein is CSARGLTAGYEQYF. CDR3 nucleotide sequence: TGCAGTGCTAGAGGGCTAACGGCGGGCTACGAGCAGTACTTC.

The V gene is TRBV12-3 or TRBV12-4, the J gene TRBJ2-3, with TRBD2 matching over 7 bases. CDR3 length equals 16 residues. V lost 6 bases, J lost 2 bases, and 11 bases stayed unmatched. CDR3 in amino acids: CASSPGGMPYTDTQYF. CDR3 nucleotides: TGTGCCAGCAGCCCCGGGGGGATGCCCTACACAGATACGCAGTATTTT.

This clonotype has just a few counts. V is TRBV27 and J is TRBJ2-5; 7 nucleotides agree with TRBD1. CDR3 size: 14 residues. The V and J ends lost 2 bases and 3 bases, in that order; junction bases with no gene match: 3. Germline CDR1 reads MNHEY; CDR2 reads SMNVEV (reference sequence). CDR3 sequence reads: CASSLGDSKETQYF. CDR3 nucleotide sequence: TGTGCCAGCAGTTTAGGGGACAGCAAAGAGACCCAGTACTTC.

The chain uses TRBV14 and TRBJ1-4; 9 positions agree with TRBD1. V dropped 4 bases and J dropped 7; count of bases not matched to a gene: 4. Germline CDR1 is SGHDN and CDR2 is FVKESK. The CDR3 extends over 14 amino acids. The DNA for the CDR3 is TGTGCCAGCAGCCGACAGGGGGTTTTTGAAAAACTGTTTTTT. Translated: CASSRQGVFEKLFF.

This clonotype came up many times. The rearrangement joins TRBV20-1 to TRBJ1-2; TRBD1 matches 7 bases. CDR3 length: 13 residues. The ends lost 3 bases at V and 0 bases at J; junction bases unmatched: 1. The germline V gene has CDR1 DFQATT and CDR2 SNEGSKA (reference sequence). CDR3 DNA sequence: TGCAGTGCTAGTGGGACAGCTAACTATGGCTACACCTTC. This encodes CSASGTANYGYTF.

The chain uses TRBV9 and TRBJ2-1; perhaps D is TRBD1 or TRBD2 (5 bases each). V dropped 6 bases and J dropped 7 bases, with 17 bases sitting between them. Germline loops: CDR1 SGDLS, CDR2 YYNGEE. CDR3 length: 14 residues. The CDR3 spells CASTTGQGGNEQFF. The CDR3 DNA reads TGTGCCAGCACAACCGGTCAGGGCGGGAATGAGCAGTTCTTC.

This sequence joins TRBV4-2 and TRBJ2-3; TRBD1 matches at 9 bases. The V gene end was trimmed by 0 bases and the J gene end by 4 bases; junction bases not matched to a gene: 11. CDR3 size: 18 residues. The V gene's germline CDR1 is LGHNA and CDR2 YNFKEQ. The CDR3 is CASSQDLLRDRVSDTQYF. The CDR3 DNA reads TGTGCCAGCAGCCAAGATTTACTTAGGGACAGGGTATCAGATACGCAGTATTTT.

This sequence joins TRBV6-6 and TRBJ2-7; tentatively, D is TRBD1 (6 bases). The ends were cut back, 0 bases at V and 7 bases at J, with 13 bases in the middle. Germline V CDR1 and CDR2: MNHNY, SVGAGI (reference sequence). The length of the CDR3 is 14 residues. The CDR3: CASSYSTGFDEQYF. DNA for the CDR3: TGTGCCAGCAGTTACTCTACAGGGTTTGATGAGCAGTACTTC.

A few counts support this clonotype. The chain couples TRBV28 to TRBJ2-7; D gene uncertain. Germline lookup yields CDR1 MDHEN and CDR2 SYDVKM. This CDR3 comprises 14 residues. V gave up 3 bases and J gave up 4 bases, with 13 bases separating them. The DNA for the CDR3 is TGTGCCAGCAGTTTCATTGAGACGGGTTACGAGCAGTACTTC. This codes for CASSFIETGYEQYF.

This rearrangement joins TRBV25-1 to TRBJ1-4, with TRBD1 matching over 7 bases. Germline values: CDR1 MGHDK, CDR2 SYGVNS. The CDR3 covers 14 residues. The trim removed 3 bases at V and 6 bases at J, leaving 4 bases unmatched. CDR3: CASSDPRGYEKLFF. DNA for the CDR3: TGTGCCAGCAGTGATCCCAGGGGGTATGAAAAACTGTTTTTT.

CDR3 nucleotides: TGCGCCAGCAGTCCGGGCACCCTTGGGATTTCGAACACTGAAGCTTTCTTT. It is translated as CASSPGTLGISNTEAFF. The rearrangement joins TRBV5-1 to TRBJ1-1; D not certain. Germline loops: CDR1 SGHRS, CDR2 YFSETQ. The CDR3 is 17 residues long. Trimming stripped 5 bases from V and 1 base from J, with 21 bases between.